Presented here are 12 T cell receptor beta chains from one specimen sequenced in a study of T cell responses to AZD1222 COVID-19 vaccine. The assay was immunoSEQ multiplex PCR, and TCRdb's table has in-frame clones only and misses some. The repertoire consists of some 110,000 clones, with approximately 90% occurring once and the leading ten covering 2.5%. Sequenced here: peripheral blood, sampled on day 0 of AZD1222 vaccination. Source of these receptors: an adult in good health.

This chain uses TRBV11-2 with TRBJ1-3; D is unresolved. V was pared by 4 bases and J by 2 bases, with 3 bases between. Per the germline V gene, CDR1 is SGHAT and CDR2 is FQNNGV. CDR3 length: 12 amino acids. The CDR3 here is CASSSAGNTIYF. The CDR3 nucleotides read TGTGCCAGCAGCTCCGCTGGAAACACCATATATTTT.

The chain joins TRBV28 to TRBJ2-1; D not certain. Trimming left V 7 bases short and J 15 bases short, with 22 bases between. The germline CDR1 and CDR2 sequences are MDHEN and SYDVKM. This CDR3 comprises 13 residues. CDR3 loop: CASINPSVGGTFF. The CDR3 DNA is TGTGCCAGCATCAACCCCTCGGTCGGCGGTACGTTCTTC.

The chain combines TRBV7-2 with TRBJ1-6; TRBD1 might be the D (5 bases). V dropped 4 bases and J dropped 1 base, with 17 bases sitting between them. CDR3 length: 18 amino acids. Per germline, CDR1 SGHTA and CDR2 FQGNSA. The CDR3 reads CASSYRGTEKSYNSPLHF. The CDR3 region has the DNA TGTGCCAGCAGCTACCGAGGGACGGAGAAGTCCTATAATTCACCCCTCCACTTT.

The chain recombines TRBV6-5 with TRBJ2-7; D ambiguous. The CDR3 has 14 amino acids. Germline V CDR1 and CDR2: MNHEY, SVGAGI. Trimming removed 0 bases from V and 5 bases from J, with 11 bases in between. CDR3 residues: CASSYSPVMDEQYF. CDR3 coding DNA: TGTGCCAGCAGTTACTCCCCGGTAATGGACGAGCAGTACTTC.

V is TRBV6-5 and J is TRBJ2-3; the D gene could be TRBD1 or TRBD2 (5 bases each). The CDR3 is made up of 16 amino acids. The V end lost 2 bases, the J end lost 0 bases, and 12 bases lay between the germline ends. The germline V gene has CDR1 MNHEY and CDR2 SVGAGI. The CDR3 region is CASSYPRDQSTDTQYF. The CDR3 DNA reads as TGTGCCAGCAGTTACCCCCGGGACCAAAGCACAGATACGCAGTATTTT.

The rearrangement joins TRBV19 to TRBJ2-2; the D is unclear. Looked up from germline, CDR1 is LNHDA and CDR2 is SQIVND (reference sequence). V dropped 5 bases and J dropped 4 bases, with 14 bases sitting between them. The CDR3 covers 15 residues. CDR3 sequence reads: CASSPPQVITGELFF. CDR3 DNA: TGTGCCAGTAGTCCCCCGCAAGTTATCACCGGGGAGCTGTTTTTT. The entire variable domain, with the rest obtained from reference TRBV19 and TRBJ2-2, is as follows: DGGITQSPKYLFRKEGQNVTLSCEQNLNHDAMYWYRQDPGQGLRLIYYSQIVNDFQKGDIAEGYSVSREKKESFPLTVTSAQKNPTAFYLCASSPPQVITGELFFGEGSRLTVL.

The V gene is TRBV11-2, the J gene TRBJ1-2; D is perhaps TRBD1 (5 bases). The CDR3 has 14 residues. The V gene lost 5 bases and the J gene lost 4 bases, with 14 bases spanning the gap. Germline-derived CDR1 and CDR2 are SGHAT and FQNNGV. This CDR3 is CASSPPGPFYGYTF. DNA of the CDR3: TGTGCCAGCAGCCCCCCGGGGCCTTTCTATGGCTACACCTTC.

This clone has only a few counts. The chain uses TRBV7-9 and TRBJ2-7; D ambiguous. The V end lost 2 bases, the J end lost 2 bases, and 7 bases lay between the germline ends. CDR3 length equals 13 residues. CDR1 and CDR2 (germline): SEHNR, FQNEAQ (reference sequence). The DNA for the CDR3 is TGTGCCAGCAGCTTACCCAGGACCTACGAGCAGTACTTC. Amino acid sequence: CASSLPRTYEQYF.

The gene calls are TRBV19 and TRBJ2-1; D is ambiguous. The CDR3 is 12 residues long. The V end lost 6 bases, the J end lost 8 bases, and 11 bases lay between the germline ends. Germline V CDR1 and CDR2: LNHDA, SQIVND (reference sequence). The CDR3 coding sequence is TGTGCCAGTAGCCGCCAACGGTATGAGCAGTTCTTC. Protein sequence: CASSRQRYEQFF.

This chain joins TRBV7-2 and TRBJ1-2; 7 nucleotides match TRBD1. Germline V gene sequence: CDR1 SGHTA, CDR2 FQGNSA. Trimming at V came to 3 bases and at J to 2 bases, leaving 6 bases not matched to a gene. This CDR3 is 15 amino acids long. The CDR3, as DNA: TGTGCCAGCAGCTTTAACCGGGACAGCAACTATGGCTACACCTTC. Encoded protein: CASSFNRDSNYGYTF.

J is TRBJ1-4 and V is TRBV6-5; D gene ambiguous. Germline V gene sequence: CDR1 MNHEY, CDR2 SVGAGI. Trimming pared 0 bases from V and 7 bases from J, leaving 12 bases between. The CDR3 length is 15 residues. The DNA of the CDR3 is TGTGCCAGCAGTTACTCGAGGGTAGCAAGTGAAAAACTGTTTTTT. Translation: CASSYSRVASEKLFF.

About this clone: Mismatch with germline at one junction end may stem from a read error. CDR3 sequence (DNA): TGTGCTAGCAGTCCCCGGGTGGCGGGAGTATTAGGCGACGAGCAGTACTTC. Translating gives CASSPRVAGVLGDEQYF. The chain is built from TRBV7-7 and TRBJ2-7, with 7 bases matching TRBD2. The CDR3 has 17 residues. CDR1 SSHAT and CDR2 FNYEAQ come from the germline V gene (reference sequence).